The 13 T cell receptor beta chains below all came from one sample that was sequenced in a study of shared clonotypes between healthy human individuals. As defined, naive CD8 cells were CD45RO-negative and positively selected for CCR7, with terminally differentiated effector memory CD45RA+ cells excluded. Data came from immunoSEQ multiplex PCR; TCRdb stores just in-frame clones and leaves some out. The sample yields millions of clones, over 85% seen once. The sample comprised naive CD8+ T cells sorted from blood. Receptor source: a man aged 18 to 30 in good health.

As regards this clone: This same CDR3 is encoded by further DNA sequences in the sample. The J gene is TRBJ1-2, the V gene TRBV5-4; no reliable D call. Germline loops: CDR1 SGHNT, CDR2 YYREEE (reference sequence). V was pared by 1 base and J by 1 base, with 8 bases between. The CDR3 is 14 amino acids. The CDR3: CASSLQGSNYGYTF. DNA for the CDR3: TGTGCCAGCAGCTTGCAAGGGAGTAACTATGGCTACACCTTC.

The chain has TRBV7-6 and TRBJ2-3, with D perhaps being TRBD1 or TRBD2 (5 bases each). Germline-derived CDR1 and CDR2 are SGHVS and FNYEAQ. Trimming took off 5 bases at V and 2 bases at J, with 11 bases between the two ends. This CDR3 contains 14 residues. The CDR3, as DNA: TGTGCCAGCAGCCCTGGGGGAGTCACAGATACGCAGTATTTT. It translates to CASSPGGVTDTQYF.

As to this clone: This sample includes further DNA sequences coding for the same CDR3. J is TRBJ2-7 and V is TRBV5-6; perhaps TRBD1 as D (6 bases). The CDR3 consists of 12 residues. In germline, CDR1 is SGHDT, CDR2 YYEEEE. The V end lost 0 bases, the J end lost 7 bases, and 8 bases lay between the germline ends. The CDR3 is CASSLVRGEQYF. The CDR3 bases are TGTGCCAGCAGCTTGGTTAGGGGGGAGCAGTACTTC.

DNA for the CDR3: TGTGCCACCAGCAGAGATTGGTCGCTAGAAGAGACCCAGTACTTC. This gives the protein CATSRDWSLEETQYF. This chain links TRBV15 with TRBJ2-5; D gene ambiguous. V lost 0 bases to trimming and J lost 3 bases, with 11 bases between them. Per the germline V gene, CDR1 is LNHNV and CDR2 is YYDKDF (reference sequence). CDR3 size: 15 residues.

This clone showed up just once. This rearrangement joins TRBV9 to TRBJ2-7; D could derive from TRBD1 or TRBD2 (5 bases each). Deletions cut 1 base from V and 0 bases from J, with 11 bases between. There are 15 residues in the CDR3. The V gene's germline CDR1 is SGDLS and CDR2 YYNGEE. The CDR3 DNA reads TGTGCCAGCAGCGTACGGGCAGGGAGCTCCTACGAGCAGTACTTC. This sequence encodes CASSVRAGSSYEQYF.

The V and J genes are TRBV2 and TRBJ2-1; D ambiguous. The CDR3 has 13 amino acids. Germline V gene data show CDR1 as SNHLY and CDR2 as FYNNEI. V dropped 0 bases and J dropped 7 bases, with 7 bases sitting between them. This CDR3 reads CASSEASSNEQFF. DNA for the CDR3: TGTGCCAGCAGTGAAGCGTCATCTAATGAGCAGTTCTTC.

The chain is built from TRBV6-5 and TRBJ2-1; 7 bases agree with TRBD2. This CDR3 contains 15 residues. V was pared by 1 base and J by 5 bases, with 5 bases of the junction left unmatched. Germline V gene sequence: CDR1 MNHEY, CDR2 SVGAGI. CDR3 residues: CASSYYGGGHNEQFF. CDR3 nucleotide sequence: TGTGCCAGCAGTTACTATGGGGGGGGACACAATGAGCAGTTCTTC.

This sequence joins TRBV12-5 and TRBJ1-2, with 10 bases identical to TRBD1. The CDR3 consists of 14 residues. Germline V CDR1 and CDR2: LGHNT, FRNRAP. The ends lost 6 bases at V and 2 bases at J; junction bases unmatched: 3. The CDR3 loop reads CASGSTGGNYGYTF. The DNA for the CDR3 is TGTGCTAGTGGGTCGACAGGGGGCAACTATGGCTACACCTTC. Full variable domain (outside the CDR3, taken from reference TRBV12-5 and TRBJ1-2): DARVTQTPRHKVTEMGQEVTMRCQPILGHNTVFWYRQTMMQGLELLAYFRNRAPLDDSGMPKDRFSAEMPDATLATLKIQPSEPRDSAVYFCASGSTGGNYGYTFGSGTRLTVV.

This chain joins TRBV5-1 and TRBJ2-5; the D is unclear. The CDR3 consists of 13 residues. The V and J ends lost 7 bases and 4 bases respectively, with 14 bases between them. Germline assignment: CDR1 SGHRS and CDR2 YFSETQ. This CDR3 is CASGPRPGETQYF. CDR3 nucleotide sequence: TGCGCCAGCGGACCCCGACCGGGAGAGACCCAGTACTTC.

The V call is TRBV4-1, the J call TRBJ2-1; tentative D call: TRBD2 (6 bases). The CDR3 runs to 18 residues. V was shortened by 0 bases and J by 2 bases, with 17 bases between the two germline ends. Germline V lookup: CDR1 MGHRA, CDR2 YSYEKL. CDR3 bases: TGCGCCAGCAGCCAAGAAGAAAACGGGAGATTAACCTACAATGAGCAGTTCTTC. Its protein is CASSQEENGRLTYNEQFF.

This chain joins TRBV13 and TRBJ2-7; 10 nucleotides agree with TRBD1. The germline CDR1 and CDR2 sequences are PRHDT and FYEKMQ (reference sequence). The CDR3 totals 15 residues. Trimming cost V 5 bases and J 5 bases; bases outside gene matches: 9. The CDR3 sequence: CASSLRQGAPDEQYF. CDR3 DNA sequence: TGTGCCAGCAGCCTCCGACAGGGGGCGCCGGACGAGCAGTACTTC.

The chain employs TRBV5-5 and TRBJ2-7; D gene ambiguous. The germline V gene has CDR1 SGHKS and CDR2 YYEKEE (reference sequence). This CDR3 has 13 amino acids. V was shortened by 0 bases and J by 5 bases, with 9 bases between the two germline ends. The CDR3 loop reads CASSLGVQDEQYF. CDR3 sequence (DNA): TGTGCCAGCAGCTTGGGGGTTCAAGACGAGCAGTACTTC.

The V call is TRBV13, the J call TRBJ2-1; D is perhaps TRBD2 (5 bases). From germline, CDR1 is PRHDT and CDR2 FYEKMQ (reference sequence). V lost 0 bases and J 0 bases, leaving 9 bases between the germline ends. CDR3 length: 16 residues. The DNA of the CDR3 is TGTGCCAGCAGCTTAGGGTCAACTAGCTCCTACAATGAGCAGTTCTTC. Translated: CASSLGSTSSYNEQFF.